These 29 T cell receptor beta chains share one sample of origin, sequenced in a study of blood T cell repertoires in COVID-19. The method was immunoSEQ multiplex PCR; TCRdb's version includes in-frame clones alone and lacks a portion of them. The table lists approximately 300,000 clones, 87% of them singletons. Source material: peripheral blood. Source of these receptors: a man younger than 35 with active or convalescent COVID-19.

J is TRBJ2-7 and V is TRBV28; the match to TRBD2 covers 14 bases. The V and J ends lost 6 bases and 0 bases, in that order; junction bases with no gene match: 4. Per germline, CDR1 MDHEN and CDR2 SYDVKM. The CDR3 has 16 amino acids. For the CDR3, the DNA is TGTGCCAGCAGCCCTGGGACTAGCGGGAGCTCCTACGAGCAGTACTTC. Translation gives CASSPGTSGSSYEQYF.

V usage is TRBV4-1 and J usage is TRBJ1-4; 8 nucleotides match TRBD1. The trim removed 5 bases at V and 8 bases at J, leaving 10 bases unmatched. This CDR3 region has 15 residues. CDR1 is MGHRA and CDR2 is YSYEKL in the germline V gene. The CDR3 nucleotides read TGCGCCAGCAGCTACCGGACAGGGAGGGAAGAAAAACTGTTTTTT. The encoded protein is CASSYRTGREEKLFF.

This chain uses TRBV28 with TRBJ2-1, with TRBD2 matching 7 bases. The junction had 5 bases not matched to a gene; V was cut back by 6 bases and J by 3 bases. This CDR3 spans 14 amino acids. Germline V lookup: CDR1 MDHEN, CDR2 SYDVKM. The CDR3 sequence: CASRSGANYNEQFF. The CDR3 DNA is TGTGCCAGCAGGAGCGGGGCGAACTACAATGAGCAGTTCTTC.

The CDR3 sequence: CASSLAGEGEQFF. The CDR3, as DNA: TGTGCCAGCAGCCTGGCAGGGGAGGGTGAGCAGTTCTTC. V gene TRBV7-9 combines with J gene TRBJ2-1; TRBD2 might be the D (7 bases). Germline V gene sequence: CDR1 SEHNR, CDR2 FQNEAQ (reference sequence). The length of the CDR3 is 13 residues. Trimming left V 5 bases short and J 9 bases short, with 14 bases between. Full variable domain (missing parts from reference TRBV7-9 and TRBJ2-1): DTGVSQNPRHKITKRGQNVTFRCDPISEHNRLYWYRQTLGQGPEFLTYFQNEAQLEKSRLLSDRFSAERPKGSFSTLEIQRTEQGDSAMYLCASSLAGEGEQFFGPGTRLTVL.

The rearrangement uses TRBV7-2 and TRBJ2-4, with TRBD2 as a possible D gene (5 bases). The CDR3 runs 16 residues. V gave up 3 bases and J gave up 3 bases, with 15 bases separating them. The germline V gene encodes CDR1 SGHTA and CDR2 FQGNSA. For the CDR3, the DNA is TGTGCCAGCAGCTTGTCCCCTTCCGGGATCAAAAACATTCAGTACTTC. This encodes CASSLSPSGIKNIQYF.

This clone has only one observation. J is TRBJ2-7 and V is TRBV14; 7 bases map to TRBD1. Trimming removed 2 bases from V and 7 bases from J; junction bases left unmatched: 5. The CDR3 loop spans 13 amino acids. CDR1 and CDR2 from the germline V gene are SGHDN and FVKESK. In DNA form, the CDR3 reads TGTGCCAGCAGCCAAATTCTACAGGGGGAGCAGTACTTC. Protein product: CASSQILQGEQYF.

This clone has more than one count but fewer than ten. The CDR3 bases are TGTGCCAGCAGCAAACGTACGGGTTACTATGGCTACACCTTC. Its translation: CASSKRTGYYGYTF. The chain has TRBV21-1 and TRBJ1-2. TRBV21-1 is designated a pseudogene. The CDR3 runs to 14 residues.

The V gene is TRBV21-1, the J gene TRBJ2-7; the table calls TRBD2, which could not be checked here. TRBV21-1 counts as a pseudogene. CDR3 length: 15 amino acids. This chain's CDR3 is CASSKRDAMTYEQYF. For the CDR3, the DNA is TGTGCCAGCAGCAAACGGGATGCAATGACCTACGAGCAGTACTTC.

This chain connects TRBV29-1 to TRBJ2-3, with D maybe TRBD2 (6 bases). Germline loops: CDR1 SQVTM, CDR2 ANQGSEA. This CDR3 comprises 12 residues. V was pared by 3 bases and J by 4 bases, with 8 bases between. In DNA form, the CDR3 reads TGCAGCGTTGAGCGGGGACCAGATACGCAGTATTTT. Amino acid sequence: CSVERGPDTQYF.

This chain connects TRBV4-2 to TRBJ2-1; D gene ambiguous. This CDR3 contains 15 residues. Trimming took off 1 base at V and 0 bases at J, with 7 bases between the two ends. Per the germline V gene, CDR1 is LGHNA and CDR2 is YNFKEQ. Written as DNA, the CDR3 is TGTGCCAGCAGCCAAGTTTCGGTCTCCTACAATGAGCAGTTCTTC. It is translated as CASSQVSVSYNEQFF.

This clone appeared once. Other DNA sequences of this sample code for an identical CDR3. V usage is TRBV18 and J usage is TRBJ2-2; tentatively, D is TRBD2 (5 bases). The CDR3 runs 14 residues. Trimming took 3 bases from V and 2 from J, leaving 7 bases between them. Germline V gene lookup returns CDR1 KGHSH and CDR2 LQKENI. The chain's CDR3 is CASSPGLNTGELFF. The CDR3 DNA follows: TGTGCCAGCTCACCTGGACTTAACACCGGGGAGCTGTTTTTT.

CDR3 bases: TGTGCCAGCAGTTTATCGACGGGATCAGATACGCAGTATTTT. This translates into CASSLSTGSDTQYF. The chain has TRBV27 and TRBJ2-3, with D possibly being TRBD2 (5 bases). The CDR3 sequence is 14 residues long. Germline lookup yields CDR1 MNHEY and CDR2 SMNVEV (reference sequence). The germline V and J ends were trimmed by 0 bases and 4 bases, with 8 bases remaining between them.

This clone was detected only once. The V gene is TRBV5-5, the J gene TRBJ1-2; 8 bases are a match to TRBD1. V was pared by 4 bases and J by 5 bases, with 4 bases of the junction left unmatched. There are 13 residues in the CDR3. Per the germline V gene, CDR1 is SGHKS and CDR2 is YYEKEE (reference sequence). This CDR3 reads CASSRTGGYGYTF. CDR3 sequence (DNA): TGTGCCAGCAGCCGAACAGGGGGGTATGGCTACACCTTC.

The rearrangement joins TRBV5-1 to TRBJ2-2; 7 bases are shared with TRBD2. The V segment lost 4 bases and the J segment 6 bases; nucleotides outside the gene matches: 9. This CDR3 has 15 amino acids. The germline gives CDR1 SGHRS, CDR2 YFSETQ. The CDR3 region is CASSPRGVEAGELFF. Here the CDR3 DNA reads TGCGCCAGCAGCCCCCGGGGGGTTGAGGCCGGGGAGCTGTTTTTT.

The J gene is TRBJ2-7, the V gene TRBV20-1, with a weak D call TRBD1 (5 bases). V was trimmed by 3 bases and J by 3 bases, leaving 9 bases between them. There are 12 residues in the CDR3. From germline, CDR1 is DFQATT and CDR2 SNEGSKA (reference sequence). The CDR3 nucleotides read TGCAGTGCTAGTAGGGGCGGCTACGAGCAGTACTTC. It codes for CSASRGGYEQYF.

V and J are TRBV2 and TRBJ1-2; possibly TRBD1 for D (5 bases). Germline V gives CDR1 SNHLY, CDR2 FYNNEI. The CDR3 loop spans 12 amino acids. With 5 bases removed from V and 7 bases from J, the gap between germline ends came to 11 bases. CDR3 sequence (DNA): TGTGCCAGCAGTTCAGACGGGGGTGGCTACACCTTC. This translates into CASSSDGGGYTF.

The DNA for the CDR3 is TGTGCCAGCAGGACGCGACAGGTCGGAGGCTACACCTTC. Translated: CASRTRQVGGYTF. This sequence joins TRBV12-3 or TRBV12-4 and TRBJ1-2; weak D call: TRBD1 (6 bases). CDR3 length equals 13 residues. Trimming left V 6 bases short and J 8 bases short, with 16 bases between.

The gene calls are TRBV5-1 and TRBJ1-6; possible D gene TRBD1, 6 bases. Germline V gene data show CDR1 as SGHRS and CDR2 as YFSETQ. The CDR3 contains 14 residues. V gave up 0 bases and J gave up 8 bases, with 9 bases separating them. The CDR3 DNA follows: TGCGCCAGCAGCTTGGACAGGGAACATTCACCCCTCCACTTT. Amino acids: CASSLDREHSPLHF.

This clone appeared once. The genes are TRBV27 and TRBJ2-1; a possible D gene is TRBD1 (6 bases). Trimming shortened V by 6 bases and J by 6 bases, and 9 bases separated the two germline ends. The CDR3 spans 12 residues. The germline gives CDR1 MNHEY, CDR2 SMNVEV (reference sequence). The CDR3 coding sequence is TGTGCCAGCAGGGCAGGGGTCAATGAGCAGTTCTTC. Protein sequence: CASRAGVNEQFF.

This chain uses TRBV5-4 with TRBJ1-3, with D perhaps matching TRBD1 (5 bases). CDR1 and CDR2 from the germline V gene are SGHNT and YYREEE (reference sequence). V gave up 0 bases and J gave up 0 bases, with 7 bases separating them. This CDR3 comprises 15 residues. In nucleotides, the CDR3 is TGTGCCAGCAGCTTGGTAGGGGCCTCTGGAAACACCATATATTTT. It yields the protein CASSLVGASGNTIYF.

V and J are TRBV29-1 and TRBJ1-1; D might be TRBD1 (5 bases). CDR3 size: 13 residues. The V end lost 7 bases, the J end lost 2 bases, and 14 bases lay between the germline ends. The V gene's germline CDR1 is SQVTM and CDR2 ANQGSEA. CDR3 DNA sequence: TGCAGCGGGCAAGTGGGACTTAACACTGAAGCTTTCTTT. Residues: CSGQVGLNTEAFF.

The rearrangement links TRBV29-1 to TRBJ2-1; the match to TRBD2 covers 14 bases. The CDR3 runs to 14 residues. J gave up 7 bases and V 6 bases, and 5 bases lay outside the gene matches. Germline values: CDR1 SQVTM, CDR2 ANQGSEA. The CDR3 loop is CSVETSGGVNEQFF. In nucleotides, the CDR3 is TGCAGCGTCGAGACTAGCGGGGGGGTTAATGAGCAGTTCTTC.

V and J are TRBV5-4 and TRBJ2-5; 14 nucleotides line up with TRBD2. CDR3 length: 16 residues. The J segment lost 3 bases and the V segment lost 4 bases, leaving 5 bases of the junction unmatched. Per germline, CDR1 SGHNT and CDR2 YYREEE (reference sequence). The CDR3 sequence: CASSPRTSGRKETQYF. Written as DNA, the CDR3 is TGTGCCAGCAGCCCCCGGACTAGCGGGAGGAAAGAGACCCAGTACTTC. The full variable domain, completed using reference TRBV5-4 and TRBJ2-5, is ETGVTQSPTHLIKTRGQQVTLRCSSQSGHNTVSWYQQALGQGPQFIFQYYREEENGRGNFPPRFSGLQFPNYSSELNVNALELDDSALYLCASSPRTSGRKETQYFGPGTRLLVL.

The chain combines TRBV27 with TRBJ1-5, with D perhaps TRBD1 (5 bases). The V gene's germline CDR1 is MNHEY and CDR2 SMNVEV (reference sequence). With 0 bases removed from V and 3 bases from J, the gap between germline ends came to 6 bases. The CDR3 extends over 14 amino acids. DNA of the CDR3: TGTGCCAGCAGTTTATCAGGGGACAATCAGCCCCAGCATTTT. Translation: CASSLSGDNQPQHF.

CDR3 loop: CASSTTLNTEAFF. CDR3 in DNA: TGTGCCAGCAGCACGACTCTGAACACTGAAGCTTTCTTT. The chain combines TRBV2 with TRBJ1-1; D not certain. V gave up 6 bases and J gave up 0 bases, with 8 bases separating them. This CDR3 is built from 13 residues. Germline V lookup: CDR1 SNHLY, CDR2 FYNNEI.

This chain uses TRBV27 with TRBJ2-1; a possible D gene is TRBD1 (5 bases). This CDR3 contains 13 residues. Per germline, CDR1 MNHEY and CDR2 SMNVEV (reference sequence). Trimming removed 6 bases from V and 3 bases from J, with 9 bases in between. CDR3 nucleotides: TGTGCCAGCAGCATTACAGGCTACAATGAGCAGTTCTTC. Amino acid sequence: CASSITGYNEQFF.

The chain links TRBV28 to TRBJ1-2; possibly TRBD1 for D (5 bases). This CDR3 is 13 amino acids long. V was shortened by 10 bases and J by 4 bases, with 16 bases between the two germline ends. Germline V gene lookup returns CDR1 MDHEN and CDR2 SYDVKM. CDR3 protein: CATGRTPFYGYTF. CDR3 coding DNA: TGTGCCACCGGAAGGACACCCTTCTATGGCTACACCTTC.

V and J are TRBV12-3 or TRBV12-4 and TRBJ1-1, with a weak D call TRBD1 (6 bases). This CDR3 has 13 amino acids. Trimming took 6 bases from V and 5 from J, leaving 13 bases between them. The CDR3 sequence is CASRPGHRTEAFF. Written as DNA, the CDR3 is TGTGCCAGCAGACCGGGACATAGGACTGAAGCTTTCTTT.

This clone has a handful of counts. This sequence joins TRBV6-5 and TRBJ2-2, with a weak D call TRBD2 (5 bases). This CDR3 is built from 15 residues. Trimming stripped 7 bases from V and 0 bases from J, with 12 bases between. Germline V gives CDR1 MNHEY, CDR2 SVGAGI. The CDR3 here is CASIMSGANTGELFF. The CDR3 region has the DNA TGTGCCAGCATAATGTCCGGGGCGAACACCGGGGAGCTGTTTTTT.